This TCR beta chain was identified during a study of T cells in Graves' hyperthyroidism and ophthalmopathy. This clonotype was detected ten times or more. Its antigen is not known. General observations from the study: Through a model of 13 V-J features, ophthalmopathy was separated from stable hyperthyroidism.

TCR beta CDR3 regions were amplified from RNA. Initially, a first-round RT-PCR of the TCR CDR3 employed the HTBI primer set. TCRdb itself ran the multiplex PCR reads through MiXCR, one entry per CDR3 protein. The repertoire has around 500,000 distinct CDR3 sequences, approximately 15% of them found once; the top ten carry around 14%. The receptor's source is a woman aged 40 to 49 with Graves' hyperthyroidism. Sequenced sample: blood.

The DNA for the CDR3 is TGTGCCAGCAGTGAATGGGCAGGGCTTCAGCCCCAGCATTTT. Its translation is CASSEWAGLQPQHF. The V and J genes are TRBV2 and TRBJ1-5, with a weak D call TRBD1 (5 bases). Trimming took off 2 bases at V and 6 bases at J, with 11 bases between the two ends. Germline loops: CDR1 SNHLY, CDR2 FYNNEI. The CDR3 is 14 residues long.